Following are 30 T cell receptor beta chains from one sample sequenced in a study of blood T cell repertoires in COVID-19. Produced via immunoSEQ multiplex PCR; TCRdb's table is partial and in-frame only. The repertoire has 95,000 to 150,000 clones, around 86% of them found once; the top ten carry more than 25%. The sample comprised peripheral blood. The receptors were gathered from a woman aged 70 to 79 with acute or convalescent COVID-19.

The V and J genes are TRBV4-1 and TRBJ1-4; perhaps TRBD1 as D (6 bases). This CDR3 is 20 amino acids long. V gave up 1 base and J gave up 1 base, with 22 bases separating them. Looked up from germline, CDR1 is MGHRA and CDR2 is YSYEKL. This CDR3 is CASSQGILGGRWVTNEKLFF. The CDR3 DNA sequence: TGCGCCAGCAGCCAAGGGATCCTGGGGGGGCGATGGGTAACTAATGAAAAACTGTTTTTT.

The chain combines TRBV28 with TRBJ1-2; 9 bases match TRBD1. Germline lookup yields CDR1 MDHEN and CDR2 SYDVKM. The V gene end was trimmed by 6 bases and the J gene end by 8 bases; junction bases not matched to a gene: 7. The CDR3 has 13 residues. For the CDR3, the DNA is TGTGCCAGCAGAAATACAGGGGGCTGGGGCTACACCTTC. It yields the protein CASRNTGGWGYTF.

This chain links TRBV24-1 with TRBJ1-2; TRBD1 is a possible D gene (5 bases). The CDR3 length is 16 residues. Germline V CDR1 and CDR2: KGHDR, SFDVKD. V was clipped by 12 bases and J by 5 bases, with 27 bases between them. The CDR3 region is CASYPRQHFPFYGYTF. In nucleotides, the CDR3 is TGTGCCTCATATCCCAGACAGCACTTCCCTTTTTATGGCTACACCTTC.

This clone has a single count. V gene TRBV10-3 combines with J gene TRBJ2-7; 7 bases are a match to TRBD1. Unmatched junction bases numbered 8, after V lost 6 bases and J lost 0 bases. In germline, CDR1 is ENHRY, CDR2 SYGVKD. The CDR3 contains 15 residues. CDR3 bases: TGTGCCATCAGCGACCGGGACAGCTTCTCCTACGAGCAGTACTTC. Protein product: CAISDRDSFSYEQYF.

The chain carries TRBV3-1 (or the pseudogene TRBV3-2) and TRBJ1-6, with D perhaps TRBD1 (6 bases). V lost 4 bases to trimming and J lost 6 bases, with 13 bases between them. The CDR3 is 15 residues long. Germline V gives CDR1 LGHDT, CDR2 YNNKEL (reference sequence). The CDR3 DNA follows: TGTGCCAGCAGCCTGCGGGGGGCAGCTAATTCACCCCTCCACTTT. Translation: CASSLRGAANSPLHF.

The rearrangement uses TRBV4-1 and TRBJ2-7; 9 bases match TRBD1. V lost 4 bases, J lost 1 base, and 5 bases stayed unmatched. This CDR3 contains 15 residues. Per the germline V gene, CDR1 is MGHRA and CDR2 is YSYEKL. The CDR3 reads CASSLGTGWSYEQYF. The CDR3 bases are TGCGCCAGCAGCCTCGGGACAGGGTGGTCCTACGAGCAGTACTTC.

The CDR3 sequence is CASSYSWAQGTYGYTF. CDR3 nucleotides: TGTGCCAGCAGTTACTCTTGGGCCCAAGGAACCTATGGCTACACCTTC. The genes are TRBV6-5 and TRBJ1-2, with unresolved D. Trimming took 0 bases from V and 4 from J, leaving 15 bases between them. CDR1 is MNHEY and CDR2 is SVGAGI in the germline V gene. The CDR3 covers 16 residues.

The rearrangement joins TRBV27 to TRBJ2-1, with TRBD2 as a possible D gene (7 bases). Germline CDR1 is MNHEY and CDR2 is SMNVEV (reference sequence). CDR3 length: 15 amino acids. V dropped 4 bases and J dropped 5 bases, with 15 bases sitting between them. Here the CDR3 DNA reads TGTGCCAGCAGTTCACCGGGGGGCCCCCACAATGAGCAGTTCTTC. Its protein is CASSSPGGPHNEQFF.

The chain recombines TRBV28 with TRBJ1-5; the D gene is possibly TRBD1 (5 bases). V was clipped by 7 bases and J by 6 bases, with 16 bases between them. Germline CDR1 MDHEN, CDR2 SYDVKM. The CDR3 totals 14 residues. Here the CDR3 DNA reads TGTGCCAGCATTCTGGGGGGAGGCGGTCAGCCCCAGCATTTT. Residues: CASILGGGGQPQHF.

The chain is built from TRBV2 and TRBJ1-2; 9 bases line up with TRBD1. The CDR3 extends over 15 amino acids. The germline V gene has CDR1 SNHLY and CDR2 FYNNEI. Unmatched junction bases numbered 8, after V lost 7 bases and J lost 2 bases. Written as DNA, the CDR3 is TGTGCCAGCAAGTCCGGGACAGGGTTGAACTATGGCTACACCTTC. As protein: CASKSGTGLNYGYTF.

This chain links TRBV18 with TRBJ1-4, with D possibly matching TRBD1 (5 bases). Trimming left V 2 bases short and J 7 bases short, with 20 bases between. The germline V gene has CDR1 KGHSH and CDR2 LQKENI. The CDR3 is 17 residues long. Here the CDR3 reads CASSPGSTGPKSEKLFF. The CDR3 DNA reads TGTGCCAGCTCACCAGGTTCAACAGGTCCAAAATCTGAAAAACTGTTTTTT.

The V and J genes are TRBV5-4 and TRBJ1-1; TRBD1 aligns across 12 bases. CDR1 and CDR2 (germline): SGHNT, YYREEE (reference sequence). With 4 bases clipped from V and 11 bases from J, the junction kept 12 bases outside the gene matches. The CDR3 loop spans 15 amino acids. The CDR3 bases are TGTGCCAGCAGCACCGCCGGGACAGGGGGCGCTTCGGCTTTCTTT. Its protein product is CASSTAGTGGASAFF.

This clone was seen once. The chain combines TRBV6-1 with TRBJ1-2, with 7 bases fitting TRBD1. Per germline, CDR1 MNHNS and CDR2 SASEGT. The length of the CDR3 is 16 residues. Trimming removed 2 bases from V and 6 bases from J; junction bases left unmatched: 12. The CDR3 DNA reads as TGTGCCAGCAGTGAACCCACCATTGGGCAGGGGGATGGCTACACCTTC. This encodes CASSEPTIGQGDGYTF.

V usage is TRBV19 and J usage is TRBJ2-5; TRBD1 matches 9 bases. The CDR3 has 22 residues. V was pared by 0 bases and J by 5 bases, with 25 bases of the junction left unmatched. Germline V gene lookup returns CDR1 LNHDA and CDR2 SQIVND (reference sequence). In DNA form, the CDR3 reads TGTGCCAGTAGTATAGATCGCGGTAACCCCCTTAAAGACAGGGGGGCTAGGGAGACCCAGTACTTC. It yields the protein CASSIDRGNPLKDRGARETQYF.

This clone was seen only once. V gene TRBV3-1 (or the pseudogene TRBV3-2) combines with J gene TRBJ2-5; D possibly corresponds to TRBD2 (7 bases). Trimming removed 0 bases at V and 5 bases at J, with 16 bases between. Germline V gene data show CDR1 as LGHDT and CDR2 as YNNKEL (reference sequence). This CDR3 comprises 16 residues. CDR3 DNA: TGTGCCAGCAGCCAAGATCGGGGGGCGGTTCTGGAGACCCAGTACTTC. This encodes CASSQDRGAVLETQYF.

This chain joins TRBV3-1 (or the pseudogene TRBV3-2) and TRBJ2-2; D is perhaps TRBD1 (6 bases). Per the germline V gene, CDR1 is LGHDT and CDR2 is YNNKEL (reference sequence). This CDR3 comprises 16 residues. Trimming removed 1 base from V and 6 bases from J, with 15 bases in between. CDR3 residues: CASSQGATGGAGELFF. The CDR3 DNA reads as TGTGCCAGCAGCCAAGGGGCGACAGGTGGTGCCGGGGAGCTGTTTTTT.

The J gene is TRBJ1-5, the V gene TRBV6-6, with D unclear. Germline CDR1 MNHNY, CDR2 SVGAGI (reference sequence). V was trimmed by 5 bases and J by 4 bases, leaving 21 bases between them. The CDR3 length is 17 residues. The CDR3 DNA sequence: TGTGCCAGCAGTCCACGGGAGGGAATAGGGATTAATCAGCCCCAGCATTTT. This gives the protein CASSPREGIGINQPQHF.

The J gene is TRBJ2-5, the V gene TRBV5-4, with 11 bases fitting TRBD2. Trimming at V came to 4 bases and at J to 3 bases, leaving 5 bases not matched to a gene. CDR1 is SGHNT, CDR2 YYREEE, per germline (reference sequence). The CDR3 is 15 residues long. CDR3 DNA sequence: TGTGCCAGCAGCAACGGACTAGCGGGTAAAGAGACCCAGTACTTC. Translated: CASSNGLAGKETQYF.

V and J are TRBV5-4 and TRBJ1-6, with TRBD1 matching 7 bases. From germline, CDR1 is SGHNT and CDR2 YYREEE (reference sequence). J gave up 10 bases and V 4 bases, and 8 bases lay outside the gene matches. The CDR3 extends over 14 amino acids. The CDR3 protein is CASSAGDSLSPLHF. The CDR3 bases are TGTGCCAGCAGCGCCGGGGACAGCTTATCACCCCTCCACTTT.

The V call is TRBV6-2 or TRBV6-3, the J call TRBJ2-5; 8 bases align to TRBD2. The CDR3 sequence is 14 residues long. Losses at the gene ends were 5 bases for V and 5 bases for J; bases not matched to a gene: 7. Germline V gene sequence: CDR1 MNHEY, CDR2 SVGEGT. CDR3 nucleotides: TGTGCCAGCAGTACAAGCGGGGGCGCGGAGACCCAGTACTTC. It codes for CASSTSGGAETQYF.

V and J are TRBV18 and TRBJ1-2, with 7 positions matching TRBD1. Germline CDR1 KGHSH, CDR2 LQKENI. J lost 6 bases, V lost 0 bases, and 4 bases had no gene match. The CDR3 covers 14 residues. CDR3 in DNA: TGTGCCAGCTCACCACCTACAGGGGAAGATGGCTACACCTTC. Translating it yields CASSPPTGEDGYTF.

V and J are TRBV4-1 and TRBJ1-2; TRBD1 agrees at 7 bases. Germline-derived CDR1 and CDR2 are MGHRA and YSYEKL. The CDR3 sequence is 15 residues long. V dropped 1 base and J dropped 3; count of bases not matched to a gene: 5. The CDR3 loop is CASSQGQGQYYGYTF. For the CDR3, the DNA is TGCGCCAGCAGCCAAGGCCAGGGACAGTACTATGGCTACACCTTC.

The chain links TRBV27 to TRBJ2-1, with TRBD1 as a possible D gene (7 bases). Germline V lookup: CDR1 MNHEY, CDR2 SMNVEV (reference sequence). The CDR3 runs 20 residues. The V end was cut by 3 bases, the J end by 5 bases, with 29 bases between. The CDR3 region has the DNA TGTGCCAGCAGTTTTACAGGGGCCGCCTCGCGGGGTCGGAAGAACAATGAGCAGTTCTTC. This sequence encodes CASSFTGAASRGRKNNEQFF.

The rearrangement uses TRBV6-5 and TRBJ1-2; a weak D match, TRBD1 (6 bases). The length of the CDR3 is 14 residues. V lost 10 bases and J lost 2, with 17 bases in between. Germline values: CDR1 MNHEY, CDR2 SVGAGI. The CDR3 nucleotides read TGTGCCACCACCTACGACAGGAGCAACTATGGCTACACCTTC. This gives the protein CATTYDRSNYGYTF.

The chain carries TRBV5-1 and TRBJ1-1; D remains ambiguous. Germline loops: CDR1 SGHRS, CDR2 YFSETQ. The CDR3 contains 17 residues. The V and J ends lost 4 bases and 1 base respectively, with 20 bases between them. The CDR3 loop reads CASSAANVFLTNTEAFF. The CDR3 nucleotides are TGCGCCAGCAGCGCGGCTAATGTCTTCCTGACGAACACTGAAGCTTTCTTT.

The V call is TRBV10-3, the J call TRBJ1-1; TRBD1 aligns across 8 bases. In germline, CDR1 is ENHRY, CDR2 SYGVKD. This CDR3 has 14 amino acids. J lost 5 bases, V lost 4 bases, and 6 bases had no gene match. The CDR3 DNA follows: TGTGCCATCAGTGGGGGACAGGTTCGTACTGAAGCTTTCTTT. Its translation: CAISGGQVRTEAFF.

This chain joins TRBV5-4 and TRBJ2-7; the match to TRBD2 covers 8 bases. CDR3 length equals 16 residues. After removal of 4 bases from V and 4 bases from J, the junction contained 13 bases not matched to a gene. The germline gives CDR1 SGHNT, CDR2 YYREEE (reference sequence). The CDR3 DNA reads TGTGCCAGCAGCCCCGGGGGGGTCTCATCATTGTACGAGCAGTACTTC. It is translated as CASSPGGVSSLYEQYF.

The table lists this clone with a few counts. This chain links TRBV7-2 with TRBJ1-4; tentative D call: TRBD1 (6 bases). This CDR3 has 14 residues. V dropped 1 base and J dropped 7 bases, with 10 bases sitting between them. CDR1 is SGHTA and CDR2 is FQGNSA in the germline V gene. Here the CDR3 reads CASSLDRTAEKLFF. The CDR3 nucleotides read TGTGCCAGCAGCTTAGATCGGACAGCTGAAAAACTGTTTTTT.

V is TRBV5-6 and J is TRBJ1-6; D not certain. The germline gives CDR1 SGHDT, CDR2 YYEEEE. This CDR3 has 15 amino acids. V was trimmed by 0 bases and J by 6 bases, leaving 10 bases between them. Here the CDR3 reads CASSLAPGVNSPLHF. DNA for the CDR3: TGTGCCAGCAGCTTGGCCCCCGGGGTTAATTCACCCCTCCACTTT.

V gene TRBV10-3 combines with J gene TRBJ2-2, with 7 bases that match TRBD2. The CDR3 length is 17 residues. CDR1 is ENHRY and CDR2 is SYGVKD in the germline V gene. V trimming: 6 bases; J trimming: 6 bases; junction bases outside the gene matches: 16. The DNA for the CDR3 is TGTGCCATCAGCTCACCCGGGGGAGGGACGGGCCCCGGGGAGCTGTTTTTT. Protein: CAISSPGGGTGPGELFF.